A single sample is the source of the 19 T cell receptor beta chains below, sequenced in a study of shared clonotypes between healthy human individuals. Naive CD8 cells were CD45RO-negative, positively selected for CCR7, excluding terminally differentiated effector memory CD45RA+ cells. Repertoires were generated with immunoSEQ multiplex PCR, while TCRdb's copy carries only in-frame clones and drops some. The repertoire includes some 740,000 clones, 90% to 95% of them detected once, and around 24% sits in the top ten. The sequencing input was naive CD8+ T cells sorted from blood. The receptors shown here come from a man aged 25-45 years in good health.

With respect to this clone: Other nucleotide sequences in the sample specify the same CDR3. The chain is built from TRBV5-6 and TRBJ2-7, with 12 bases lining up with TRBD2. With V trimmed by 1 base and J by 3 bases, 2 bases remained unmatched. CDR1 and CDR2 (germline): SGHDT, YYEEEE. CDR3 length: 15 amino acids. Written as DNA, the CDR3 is TGTGCCAGCAGCTTGAGACTAGCGGGAGTCTACGAGCAGTACTTC. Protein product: CASSLRLAGVYEQYF.

CDR3 sequence (DNA): TGTGCCAGCAGTTCACGCGGTTCTCGGGACAGGGGTATCTATGGCTACACCTTC. Translating gives CASSSRGSRDRGIYGYTF. This sequence joins TRBV28 and TRBJ1-2; TRBD1 agrees at 10 bases. This CDR3 spans 18 amino acids. V lost 4 bases and J lost 4; bases outside the gene matches: 15. CDR1 is MDHEN and CDR2 is SYDVKM in the germline V gene.

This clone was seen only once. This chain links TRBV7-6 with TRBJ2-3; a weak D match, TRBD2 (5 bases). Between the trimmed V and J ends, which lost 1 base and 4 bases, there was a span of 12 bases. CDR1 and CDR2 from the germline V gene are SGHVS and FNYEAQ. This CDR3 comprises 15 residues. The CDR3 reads CASSLGLEVPDTQYF. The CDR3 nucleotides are TGTGCCAGCAGCTTAGGGCTGGAGGTTCCAGATACGCAGTATTTT.

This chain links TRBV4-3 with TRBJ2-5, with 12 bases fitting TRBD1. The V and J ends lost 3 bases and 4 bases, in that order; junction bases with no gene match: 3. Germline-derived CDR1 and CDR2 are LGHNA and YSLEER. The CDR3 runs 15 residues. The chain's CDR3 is CASSQGTGGGETQYF. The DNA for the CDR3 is TGCGCCAGCAGCCAGGGGACAGGGGGCGGAGAGACCCAGTACTTC.

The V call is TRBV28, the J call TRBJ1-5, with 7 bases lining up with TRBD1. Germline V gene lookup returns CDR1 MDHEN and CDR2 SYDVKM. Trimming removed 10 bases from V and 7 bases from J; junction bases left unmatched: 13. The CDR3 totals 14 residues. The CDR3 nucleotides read TGTGCCACGGAAACAGGGGTTGGAGCCCAGCCCCAGCATTTT. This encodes CATETGVGAQPQHF.

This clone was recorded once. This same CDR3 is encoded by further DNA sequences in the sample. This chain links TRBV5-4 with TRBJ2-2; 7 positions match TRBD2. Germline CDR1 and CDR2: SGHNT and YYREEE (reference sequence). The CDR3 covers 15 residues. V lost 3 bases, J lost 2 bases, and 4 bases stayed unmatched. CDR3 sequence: CASSSGTTNTGELFF. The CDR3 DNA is TGTGCCAGCAGCTCCGGGACTACCAACACCGGGGAGCTGTTTTTT. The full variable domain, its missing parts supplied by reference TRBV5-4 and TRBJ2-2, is ETGVTQSPTHLIKTRGQQVTLRCSSQSGHNTVSWYQQALGQGPQFIFQYYREEENGRGNFPPRFSGLQFPNYSSELNVNALELDDSALYLCASSSGTTNTGELFFGEGSRLTVL.

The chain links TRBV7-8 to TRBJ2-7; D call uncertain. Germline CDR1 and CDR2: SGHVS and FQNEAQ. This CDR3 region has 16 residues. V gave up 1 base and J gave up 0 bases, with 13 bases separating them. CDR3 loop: CASSLVTRPGSYEQYF. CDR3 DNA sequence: TGTGCCAGCAGCTTAGTTACCCGACCGGGCTCCTACGAGCAGTACTTC.

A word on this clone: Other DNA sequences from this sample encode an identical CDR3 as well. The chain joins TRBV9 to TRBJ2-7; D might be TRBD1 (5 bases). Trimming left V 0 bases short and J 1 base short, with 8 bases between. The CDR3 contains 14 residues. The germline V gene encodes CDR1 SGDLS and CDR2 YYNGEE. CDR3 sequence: CASSVEGSSYEQYF. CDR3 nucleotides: TGTGCCAGCAGCGTAGAGGGGTCTTCCTACGAGCAGTACTTC.

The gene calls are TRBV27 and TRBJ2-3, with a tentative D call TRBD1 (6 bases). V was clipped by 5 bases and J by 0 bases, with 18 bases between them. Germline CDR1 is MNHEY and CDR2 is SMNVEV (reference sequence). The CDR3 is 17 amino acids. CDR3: CASSNPDSPPSTDTQYF. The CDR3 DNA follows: TGTGCCAGCAGTAATCCGGACAGTCCCCCTAGCACAGATACGCAGTATTTT.

CDR3 nucleotide sequence: TGCGCCAGCAGCCAAGGCGCGGGACTAGCGGGAGATTACGAGCAGTACTTC. Residues: CASSQGAGLAGDYEQYF. V usage is TRBV4-3 and J usage is TRBJ2-7; 14 nucleotides align to TRBD2. J was trimmed by 4 bases and V by 1 base; bases with no gene match: 6. This CDR3 is built from 17 residues. CDR1 is LGHNA, CDR2 YSLEER, per germline.

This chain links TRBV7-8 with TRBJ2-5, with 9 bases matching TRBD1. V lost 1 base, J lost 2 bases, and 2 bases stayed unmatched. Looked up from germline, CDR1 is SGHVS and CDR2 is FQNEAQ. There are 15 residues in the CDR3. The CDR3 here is CASSLVDRGQETQYF. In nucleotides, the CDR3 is TGTGCCAGCAGCTTAGTAGACAGGGGGCAAGAGACCCAGTACTTC.

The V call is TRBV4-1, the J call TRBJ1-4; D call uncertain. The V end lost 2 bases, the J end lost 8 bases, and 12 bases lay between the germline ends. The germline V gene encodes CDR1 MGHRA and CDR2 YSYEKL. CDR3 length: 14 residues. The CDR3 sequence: CASSQFLTGEKLFF. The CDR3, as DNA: TGCGCCAGCAGCCAATTCCTGACCGGGGAAAAACTGTTTTTT.

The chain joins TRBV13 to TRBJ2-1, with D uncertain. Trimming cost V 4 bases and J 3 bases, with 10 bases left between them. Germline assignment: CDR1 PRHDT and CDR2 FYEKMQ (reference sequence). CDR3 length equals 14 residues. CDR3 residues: CASSSRTHYNEQFF. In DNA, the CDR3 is TGTGCCAGCAGCTCCCGTACCCACTACAATGAGCAGTTCTTC.

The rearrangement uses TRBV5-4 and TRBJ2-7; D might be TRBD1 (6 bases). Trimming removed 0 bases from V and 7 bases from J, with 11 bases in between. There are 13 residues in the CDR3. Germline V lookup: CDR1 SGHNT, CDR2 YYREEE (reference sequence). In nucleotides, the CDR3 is TGTGCCAGCAGCTTGGGGACAGTCGGTGAGCAGTACTTC. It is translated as CASSLGTVGEQYF.

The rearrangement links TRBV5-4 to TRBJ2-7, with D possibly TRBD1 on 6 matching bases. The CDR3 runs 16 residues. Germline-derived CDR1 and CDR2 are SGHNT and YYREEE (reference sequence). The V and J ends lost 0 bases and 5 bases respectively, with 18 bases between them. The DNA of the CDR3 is TGTGCCAGCAGCTTGGCCGAGGGACATCCCGTGGACGAGCAGTACTTC. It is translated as CASSLAEGHPVDEQYF. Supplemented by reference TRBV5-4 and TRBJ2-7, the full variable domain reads ETGVTQSPTHLIKTRGQQVTLRCSSQSGHNTVSWYQQALGQGPQFIFQYYREEENGRGNFPPRFSGLQFPNYSSELNVNALELDDSALYLCASSLAEGHPVDEQYFGPGTRLTVT.

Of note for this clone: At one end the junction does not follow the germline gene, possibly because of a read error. The CDR3 nucleotides read TGTGCCAGCAACTTGGTCGGCAATCAGCCCCAGCATTTT. The encoded protein is CASNLVGNQPQHF. This chain uses TRBV5-8 with TRBJ1-5; D not certain. This CDR3 is 13 amino acids long. Germline assignment: CDR1 SGHTS and CDR2 YDEGEE. Drawing the rest from reference TRBV5-8 and TRBJ1-5, the complete variable domain is EAGVTQSPTHLIKTRGQQATLRCSPISGHTSVYWYQQALGLGLQFLLWYDEGEERNRGNFPPRFSGRQFPNYSSELNVNALELEDSALYLCASNLVGNQPQHFGDGTRLSIL.

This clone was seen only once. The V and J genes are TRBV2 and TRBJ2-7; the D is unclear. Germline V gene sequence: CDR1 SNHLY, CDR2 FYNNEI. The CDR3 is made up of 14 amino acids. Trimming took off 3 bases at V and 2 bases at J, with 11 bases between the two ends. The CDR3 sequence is CASSDRQNPYEQYF. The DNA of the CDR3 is TGTGCCAGCAGTGATCGGCAGAACCCCTACGAGCAGTACTTC. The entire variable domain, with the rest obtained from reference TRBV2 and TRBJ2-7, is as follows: EPEVTQTPSHQVTQMGQEVILRCVPISNHLYFYWYRQILGQKVEFLVSFYNNEISEKSEIFDDQFSVERPDGSNFTLKIRSTKLEDSAMYFCASSDRQNPYEQYFGPGTRLTVT.

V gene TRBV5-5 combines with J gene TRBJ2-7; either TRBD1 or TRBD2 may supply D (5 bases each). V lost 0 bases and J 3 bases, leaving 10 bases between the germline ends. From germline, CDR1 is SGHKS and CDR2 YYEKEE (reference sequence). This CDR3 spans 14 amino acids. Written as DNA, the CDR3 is TGTGCCAGCAGCTTGGATGGGGGAAGCTACGAGCAGTACTTC. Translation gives CASSLDGGSYEQYF.

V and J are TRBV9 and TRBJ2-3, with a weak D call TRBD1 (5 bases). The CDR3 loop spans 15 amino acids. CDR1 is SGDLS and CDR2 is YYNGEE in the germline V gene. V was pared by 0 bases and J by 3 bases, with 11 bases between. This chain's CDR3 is CASSVARGPTDTQYF. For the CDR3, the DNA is TGTGCCAGCAGCGTAGCAAGGGGTCCAACAGATACGCAGTATTTT.